These 9 T cell receptor beta chains came from one sample sequenced in a study of blood T cell repertoires in COVID-19 (TCRdb year 2020). To prepare the library, the immunoSEQ multiplex PCR assay was applied. TCRdb mirrors the immuneACCESS table, restricted to in-frame sequences. Some clones are absent from its copies; in checked studies, under half trace to an unresolved V gene, and the reason for the others is unknown. The sample profile shows more than 100,000 clones; about 86% of them were found once. The ten top clones hold 8.4% of the sample. The sequencing sample was made of peripheral blood. The receptors were gathered from a woman aged 60-75 years with active or convalescent COVID-19.

This chain joins TRBV9 and TRBJ2-5; possible D gene TRBD1, 6 bases. This CDR3 spans 15 amino acids. Trimming took 4 bases from V and 0 from J, leaving 13 bases between them. From germline, CDR1 is SGDLS and CDR2 YYNGEE. The CDR3 spells CASSTHGQNQETQYF. CDR3 bases: TGTGCCAGCAGCACCCACGGACAGAACCAAGAGACCCAGTACTTC.

As DNA, the CDR3 is TGTGCCAGCAGCATCGAGCGGGGTGGCTCGTACGAGCAGTACTTC. It translates to CASSIERGGSYEQYF. The chain couples TRBV7-2 to TRBJ2-7; TRBD2 matches 7 bases. V trimming: 5 bases; J trimming: 4 bases; junction bases outside the gene matches: 11. The CDR3 totals 15 residues. CDR1 SGHTA and CDR2 FQGNSA come from the germline V gene.

This clone was detected a few times. J is TRBJ2-7 and V is TRBV11-2; 13 nucleotides match TRBD2. The CDR3 sequence is 15 residues long. CDR1 and CDR2 from the germline V gene are SGHAT and FQNNGV. J lost 3 bases, V lost 5 bases, and 4 bases had no gene match. The CDR3 DNA reads as TGTGCCAGCAGCCCCGGGACTAGCGGGGACTACGAGCAGTACTTC. Protein sequence: CASSPGTSGDYEQYF.

The chain couples TRBV12-1 to TRBJ1-1. TRBV12-1 is an annotated pseudogene. The CDR3 runs to 13 residues. CDR3 DNA: TGTGCCAGCAGCTTAACGAGGAACACTGAAGCTTTCTTT. Encoded protein: CASSLTRNTEAFF.

This clone is a singleton in its sample. V and J are TRBV19 and TRBJ2-3; 9 nucleotides match TRBD2. In germline, CDR1 is LNHDA, CDR2 SQIVND (reference sequence). This CDR3 is 15 amino acids long. With 4 bases clipped from V and 2 bases from J, the junction kept 4 bases outside the gene matches. The CDR3 DNA reads as TGTGCCAGTAGTACAACTAGCGGGCACACAGATACGCAGTATTTT. Translating gives CASSTTSGHTDTQYF.

Points on this clone: The identical CDR3 is also encoded by other nucleotide sequences in the sample. The chain is built from TRBV6-5 and TRBJ1-1, with 7 bases fitting TRBD1. The germline V gene has CDR1 MNHEY and CDR2 SVGAGI. Trimming cost V 6 bases and J 1 base; bases outside gene matches: 5. The CDR3 is 14 residues long. The CDR3 region is CASRLRQGNTEAFF. The CDR3 DNA reads as TGTGCCAGCAGACTTAGACAGGGGAACACTGAAGCTTTCTTT.

V gene TRBV2 combines with J gene TRBJ2-3; 10 bases align to TRBD2. Trimming at V came to 7 bases and at J to 5 bases, leaving 6 bases not matched to a gene. The CDR3 spans 14 residues. CDR1 and CDR2 from the germline V gene are SNHLY and FYNNEI. The CDR3 is CASTRTSGEDTQYF. DNA for the CDR3: TGTGCCAGCACGAGGACTAGCGGTGAAGATACGCAGTATTTT.

The chain recombines TRBV10-2 with TRBJ1-2; possible D gene TRBD1, 6 bases. This CDR3 has 15 amino acids. Germline V CDR1 and CDR2: WSHSY, SAAADI. V lost 0 bases, J lost 6 bases, and 14 bases lay in between. In DNA, the CDR3 is TGCGCCAGCAGTGAGTCGAGCCAGGGGTACGATGGCTACACCTTC. The encoded protein is CASSESSQGYDGYTF.

The rearrangement joins TRBV28 to TRBJ1-1, with a tentative D call TRBD1 (6 bases). The germline V gene has CDR1 MDHEN and CDR2 SYDVKM. V lost 10 bases, J lost 3 bases, and 21 bases lay in between. The CDR3 loop spans 15 amino acids. DNA for the CDR3: TGTGCCACCGAGGGAGGGGGTAGTGGGTACACTGAAGCTTTCTTT. Translating gives CATEGGGSGYTEAFF.